A single T cell receptor beta chain is shown here with its context. Its target is not known. TCRdb processed the reads anew with MiXCR; each CDR3 protein has one entry. The sample records around 740,000 distinct CDR3 sequences, approximately 40% being singletons. V shed 3 bases and J 4 bases; nucleotides not matched to a gene: 11. The CDR3 is 16 residues long. Germline-derived CDR1 and CDR2 are SGHNT and YYREEE (reference sequence). The sample comes from a study of T cell repertoires in cytomegalovirus infection. Study-level findings and limits: The study found HLA-C-restricted CMV-specific TCR beta clonotypes dominating the ex vivo response.

The sequenced sample was PBMCs. The V and J genes are TRBV5-4 and TRBJ2-3; 7 nucleotides agree with TRBD1. The receptor's source is a human donor in good health (CMV status not recorded). Some clones in this sample may be carry-over from other donors' samples. CDR3 bases: TGTGCCAGCAGCTCCCCCTTTACAGGGGACCCAGATACGCAGTATTTT. Translated, it gives CASSSPFTGDPDTQYF.